The 18 T cell receptor beta chains reported below all come from one sample, sequenced in a study of blood T cell repertoires in COVID-19. Generated by immunoSEQ multiplex PCR, the TCRdb table keeps only in-frame clones and is missing some. This sample has 450,000 to 500,000 clones, with approximately 86% found just once. What was sequenced was PBMCs or T cells enriched from blood (not recorded which). The source is a woman between 18 and 29 years old who had recovered from COVID-19.

V is TRBV5-1 and J is TRBJ1-1; TRBD1 might be the D (6 bases). The CDR3 has 11 amino acids. Trimming pared 3 bases from V and 8 bases from J, leaving 8 bases between. Germline lookup yields CDR1 SGHRS and CDR2 YFSETQ. The CDR3 spells CASSYQGEAFF. The DNA for the CDR3 is TGCGCCAGCAGCTATCAGGGGGAAGCTTTCTTT.

The rearrangement links TRBV3-1 (or the pseudogene TRBV3-2) to TRBJ2-1; the D gene is possibly TRBD2 (6 bases). CDR1 and CDR2 from the germline V gene are LGHDT and YNNKEL (reference sequence). The V gene lost 2 bases and the J gene lost 7 bases, with 24 bases spanning the gap. This CDR3 comprises 18 residues. Here the CDR3 reads CASSQKELRGLSVNEQFF. CDR3 nucleotide sequence: TGTGCCAGCAGCCAAAAAGAATTGAGGGGACTTAGCGTAAATGAGCAGTTCTTC.

This clone has just a few counts. The chain is built from TRBV5-8 and TRBJ2-3, with 12 bases identical to TRBD2. The ends lost 0 bases at V and 3 bases at J; junction bases unmatched: 5. Germline V gene lookup returns CDR1 SGHTS and CDR2 YDEGEE. The CDR3 has 17 residues. The CDR3 protein is CASSLGASGGATDTQYF. In DNA, the CDR3 is TGTGCCAGCAGCTTGGGGGCTAGCGGGGGGGCTACAGATACGCAGTATTTT.

The V gene is TRBV7-2, the J gene TRBJ2-3; the match to TRBD1 covers 7 bases. In germline, CDR1 is SGHTA, CDR2 FQGNSA. V dropped 1 base and J dropped 0; count of bases not matched to a gene: 10. CDR3 length: 18 residues. In DNA, the CDR3 is TGTGCCAGCAGCTTAGTCGGGGCCGGGACAGCTAGCACAGATACGCAGTATTTT. This gives the protein CASSLVGAGTASTDTQYF.

The chain employs TRBV5-6 and TRBJ1-2, with 8 nucleotides matching TRBD1. Germline V gives CDR1 SGHDT, CDR2 YYEEEE. This CDR3 is built from 13 residues. V gave up 7 bases and J gave up 5 bases; unmatched junction bases: 7. CDR3: CASFDRGGYGYTF. The CDR3 DNA follows: TGTGCCAGCTTCGACAGGGGTGGGTATGGCTACACCTTC.

The chain links TRBV10-3 to TRBJ2-3, with 7 bases lining up with TRBD1. Losses at the gene ends were 6 bases for V and 2 bases for J; bases not matched to a gene: 5. The germline V gene encodes CDR1 ENHRY and CDR2 SYGVKD. The CDR3 has 14 residues. CDR3 in amino acids: CAISPGQDTDTQYF. CDR3 nucleotides: TGTGCCATCAGCCCCGGACAGGACACAGATACGCAGTATTTT.

The V and J genes are TRBV25-1 and TRBJ2-3, with 8 positions matching TRBD2. With 3 bases clipped from V and 3 bases from J, the junction kept 8 bases outside the gene matches. CDR1 and CDR2 from the germline V gene are MGHDK and SYGVNS. The CDR3 length is 16 residues. The CDR3 DNA is TGTGCCAGCAGTGACCCCCGGGGGGGTGGTACAGATACGCAGTATTTT. Translating it yields CASSDPRGGGTDTQYF.

This chain connects TRBV6-5 to TRBJ1-4, with a possible D match to TRBD1 (6 bases). Trimming removed 5 bases from V and 4 bases from J, with 14 bases in between. The CDR3 totals 15 residues. The V gene's germline CDR1 is MNHEY and CDR2 SVGAGI. The CDR3 here is CASSTQGSGNEKLFF. DNA for the CDR3: TGTGCCAGCAGTACACAGGGAAGTGGTAATGAAAAACTGTTTTTT.

This chain joins TRBV7-2 and TRBJ2-1; 7 bases map to TRBD2. CDR3 length: 16 residues. Germline V CDR1 and CDR2: SGHTA, FQGNSA. After removal of 2 bases from V and 1 base from J, the junction contained 5 bases not matched to a gene. The CDR3 reads CASSLRGGASYNEQFF. In DNA, the CDR3 is TGTGCCAGCAGCTTACGGGGAGGGGCTTCCTACAATGAGCAGTTCTTC.

CDR3 in amino acids: CAWTGGFNYGYTF. CDR3 DNA sequence: TGTGCCTGGACAGGGGGCTTTAACTATGGCTACACCTTC. This chain links TRBV30 with TRBJ1-2; 8 positions match TRBD1. This CDR3 contains 13 residues. V was pared by 4 bases and J by 1 base, with 2 bases of the junction left unmatched. Germline CDR1 GTSNPN, CDR2 SVGIG (reference sequence).

As regards this clone: Other DNA sequences in this sample translate to the same CDR3. The chain couples TRBV9 to TRBJ1-4; D may be TRBD1 (6 bases). Trimming pared 2 bases from V and 0 bases from J, leaving 8 bases between. This CDR3 is built from 15 residues. Germline V gene data show CDR1 as SGDLS and CDR2 as YYNGEE. The CDR3 loop is CASSVTGTTNEKLFF. CDR3 nucleotide sequence: TGTGCCAGCAGCGTTACAGGGACAACTAATGAAAAACTGTTTTTT.

This chain connects TRBV3-1 (or the pseudogene TRBV3-2) to TRBJ2-7, with 7 bases identical to TRBD2. After removal of 1 base from V and 2 bases from J, the junction contained 5 bases not matched to a gene. CDR3 length equals 15 residues. From germline, CDR1 is LGHDT and CDR2 YNNKEL (reference sequence). The CDR3 nucleotides read TGTGCCAGCAGCCAAGGGAGCGGGGAAACCTACGAGCAGTACTTC. This translates into CASSQGSGETYEQYF.

The chain couples TRBV2 to TRBJ2-7; TRBD1 agrees at 9 bases. The germline CDR1 and CDR2 sequences are SNHLY and FYNNEI. Trimming took 7 bases from V and 1 from J; bases not matched to a gene: 5. This CDR3 comprises 14 residues. The CDR3 loop is CASTGDRASYEQYF. The CDR3 coding sequence is TGTGCCAGCACCGGGGACAGGGCGTCCTACGAGCAGTACTTC.

The rearrangement links TRBV29-1 to TRBJ2-1, with 8 bases matching TRBD2. The CDR3 has 13 residues. CDR1 is SQVTM and CDR2 is ANQGSEA in the germline V gene. Trimming cost V 4 bases and J 12 bases; bases outside gene matches: 11. This CDR3 is CSVVGDSAGGQFF. DNA of the CDR3: TGCAGCGTTGTAGGGGACTCGGCGGGGGGGCAGTTCTTC.

This clone came up a few times. V usage is TRBV7-9 and J usage is TRBJ1-3; D call uncertain. Germline-derived CDR1 and CDR2 are SEHNR and FQNEAQ (reference sequence). The CDR3 consists of 16 residues. V lost 2 bases and J 0 bases, leaving 11 bases between the germline ends. The CDR3 here is CASSLQLESSGNTIYF. CDR3 DNA sequence: TGTGCCAGCAGCTTACAGCTGGAGAGCTCTGGAAACACCATATATTTT.

The rearrangement uses TRBV19 and TRBJ1-1; 7 positions agree with TRBD1. V shed 5 bases and J 4 bases; nucleotides not matched to a gene: 10. Germline CDR1 reads LNHDA; CDR2 reads SQIVND (reference sequence). The CDR3 totals 15 residues. The DNA of the CDR3 is TGTGCCAGTAGTGTTACAGGGGTGGGGAGCACTGAAGCTTTCTTT. It specifies CASSVTGVGSTEAFF.

V gene TRBV12-3 or TRBV12-4 combines with J gene TRBJ1-1; possibly TRBD1 for D (5 bases). The CDR3 runs 13 residues. V lost 5 bases, J lost 11 bases, and 18 bases lay in between. DNA for the CDR3: TGTGCCAGCAGTCCGCCCATTTCCGGGGGGGCTTTCTTT. Its translation is CASSPPISGGAFF.

The chain combines TRBV11-1 with TRBJ2-7; the match to TRBD1 covers 8 bases. The CDR3 runs 14 residues. Germline V gene lookup returns CDR1 SGHAT and CDR2 FQDESV (reference sequence). With V trimmed by 5 bases and J by 5 bases, 8 bases remained unmatched. CDR3 sequence: CASSQGDRSDEQYF. CDR3 sequence (DNA): TGTGCCAGCAGCCAGGGGGACAGGTCGGACGAGCAGTACTTC.